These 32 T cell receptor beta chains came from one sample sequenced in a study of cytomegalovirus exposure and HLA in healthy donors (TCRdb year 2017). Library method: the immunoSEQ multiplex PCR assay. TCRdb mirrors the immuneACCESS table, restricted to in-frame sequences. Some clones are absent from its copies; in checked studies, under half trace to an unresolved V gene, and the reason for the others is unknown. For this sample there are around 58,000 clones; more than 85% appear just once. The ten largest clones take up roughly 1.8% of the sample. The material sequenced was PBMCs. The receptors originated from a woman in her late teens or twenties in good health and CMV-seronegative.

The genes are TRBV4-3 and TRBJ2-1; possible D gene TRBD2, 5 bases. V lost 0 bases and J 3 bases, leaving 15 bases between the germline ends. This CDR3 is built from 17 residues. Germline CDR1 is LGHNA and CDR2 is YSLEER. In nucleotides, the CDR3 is TGCGCCAGCAGCCAAGATTGGGTTGTTAGCGTCTACAATGAGCAGTTCTTC. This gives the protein CASSQDWVVSVYNEQFF.

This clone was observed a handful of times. The CDR3 DNA is TGTGCCAGCAGTGAAGTAAAAGAGGAGCAGTTCTTC. Protein: CASSEVKEEQFF. The chain recombines TRBV2 with TRBJ2-1, with D uncertain. The germline V and J ends were trimmed by 1 base and 10 bases, with 8 bases remaining between them. Germline CDR1 reads SNHLY; CDR2 reads FYNNEI. CDR3 length equals 12 residues.

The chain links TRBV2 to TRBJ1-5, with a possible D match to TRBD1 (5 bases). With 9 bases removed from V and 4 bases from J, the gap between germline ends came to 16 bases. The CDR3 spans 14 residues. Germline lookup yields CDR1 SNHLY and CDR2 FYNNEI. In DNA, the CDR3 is TGTGCCAGTTCCGGGACTTACCTAAATCAGCCCCAGCATTTT. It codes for CASSGTYLNQPQHF.

The CDR3 sequence is CASSDQTPRETQYF. CDR3 DNA sequence: TGTGCCAGCAGTGATCAAACCCCCCGGGAGACCCAGTACTTC. This chain uses TRBV2 with TRBJ2-5, with D uncertain. The CDR3 sequence is 14 residues long. V was trimmed by 3 bases and J by 5 bases, leaving 13 bases between them. CDR1 SNHLY and CDR2 FYNNEI come from the germline V gene.

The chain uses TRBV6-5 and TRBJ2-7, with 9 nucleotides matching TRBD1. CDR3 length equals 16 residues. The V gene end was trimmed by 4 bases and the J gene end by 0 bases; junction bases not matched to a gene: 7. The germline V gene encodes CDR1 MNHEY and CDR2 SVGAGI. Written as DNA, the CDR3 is TGTGCCAGCAGTTCCCTGGGGACAGGGAGCTCCTACGAGCAGTACTTC. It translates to CASSSLGTGSSYEQYF.

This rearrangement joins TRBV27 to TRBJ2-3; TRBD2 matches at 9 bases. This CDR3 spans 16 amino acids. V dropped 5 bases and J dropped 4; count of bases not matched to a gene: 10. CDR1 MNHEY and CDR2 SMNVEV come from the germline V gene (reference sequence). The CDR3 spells CASSPSSGVVADTQYF. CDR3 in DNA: TGTGCCAGCAGTCCCTCTAGCGGGGTCGTAGCAGATACGCAGTATTTT.

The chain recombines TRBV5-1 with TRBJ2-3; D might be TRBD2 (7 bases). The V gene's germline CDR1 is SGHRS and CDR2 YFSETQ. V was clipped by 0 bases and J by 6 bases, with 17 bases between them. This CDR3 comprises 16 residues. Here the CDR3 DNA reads TGCGCCAGCAGCTTGGAAGGTCGGGGGGCCGTGGATACGCAGTATTTT. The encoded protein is CASSLEGRGAVDTQYF.

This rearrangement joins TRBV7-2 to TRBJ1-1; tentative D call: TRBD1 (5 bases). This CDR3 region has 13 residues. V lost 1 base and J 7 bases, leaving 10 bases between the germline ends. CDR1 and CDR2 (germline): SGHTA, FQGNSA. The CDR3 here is CASSLDQGFEAFF. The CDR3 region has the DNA TGTGCCAGCAGCTTAGACCAGGGTTTTGAAGCTTTCTTT.

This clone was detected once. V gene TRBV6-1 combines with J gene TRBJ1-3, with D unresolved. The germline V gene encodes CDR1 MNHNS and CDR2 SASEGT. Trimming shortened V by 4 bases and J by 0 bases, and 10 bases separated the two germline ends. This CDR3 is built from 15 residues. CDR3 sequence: CASSASTISGNTIYF. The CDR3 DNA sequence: TGTGCCAGCAGTGCAAGTACAATCTCTGGAAACACCATATATTTT.

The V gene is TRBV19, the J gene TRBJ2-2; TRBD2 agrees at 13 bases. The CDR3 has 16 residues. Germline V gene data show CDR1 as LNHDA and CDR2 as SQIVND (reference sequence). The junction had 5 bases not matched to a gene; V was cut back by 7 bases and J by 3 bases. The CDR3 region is CASNLLAGGHTGELFF. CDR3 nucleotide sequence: TGTGCCAGTAATCTACTAGCGGGAGGGCACACCGGGGAGCTGTTTTTT.

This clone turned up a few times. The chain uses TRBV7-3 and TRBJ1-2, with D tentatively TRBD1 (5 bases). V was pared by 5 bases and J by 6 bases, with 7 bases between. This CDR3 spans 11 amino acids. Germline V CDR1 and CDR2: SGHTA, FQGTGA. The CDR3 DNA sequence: TGTGCCAGCAGCCCGGGGGATGGCTACACCTTC. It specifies CASSPGDGYTF.

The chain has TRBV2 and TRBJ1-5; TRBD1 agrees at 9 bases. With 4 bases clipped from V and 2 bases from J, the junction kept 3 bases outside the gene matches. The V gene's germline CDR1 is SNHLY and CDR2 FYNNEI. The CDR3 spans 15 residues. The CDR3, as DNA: TGTGCCAGCAGTGGATGGACAGGGGGCAATCAGCCCCAGCATTTT. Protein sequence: CASSGWTGGNQPQHF.

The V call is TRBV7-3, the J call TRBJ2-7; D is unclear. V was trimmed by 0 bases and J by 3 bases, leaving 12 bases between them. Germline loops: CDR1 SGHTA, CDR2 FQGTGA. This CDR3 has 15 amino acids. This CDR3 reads CASSLTASVDYEQYF. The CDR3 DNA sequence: TGTGCCAGCAGCTTAACTGCCAGCGTAGACTACGAGCAGTACTTC.

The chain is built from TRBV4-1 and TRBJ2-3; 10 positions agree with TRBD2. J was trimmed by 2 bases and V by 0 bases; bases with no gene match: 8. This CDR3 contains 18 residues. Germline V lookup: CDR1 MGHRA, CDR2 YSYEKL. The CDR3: CASSQDLLAGEFTDTQYF. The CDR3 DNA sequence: TGCGCCAGCAGCCAAGATCTGCTAGCGGGGGAGTTCACAGATACGCAGTATTTT.

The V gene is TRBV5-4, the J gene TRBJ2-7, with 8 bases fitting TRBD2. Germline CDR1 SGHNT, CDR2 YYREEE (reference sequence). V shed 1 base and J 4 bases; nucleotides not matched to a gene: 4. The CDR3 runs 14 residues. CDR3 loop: CASSLISGEYEQYF. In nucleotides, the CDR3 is TGTGCCAGCAGCTTGATTAGCGGGGAGTACGAGCAGTACTTC.

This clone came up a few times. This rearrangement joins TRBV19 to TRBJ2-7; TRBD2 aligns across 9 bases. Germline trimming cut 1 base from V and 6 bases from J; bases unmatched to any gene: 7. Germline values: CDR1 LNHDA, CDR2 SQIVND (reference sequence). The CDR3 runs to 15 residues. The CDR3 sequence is CASSIASSGTSEQYF. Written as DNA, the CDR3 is TGTGCCAGTAGTATAGCTTCTAGCGGGACAAGCGAGCAGTACTTC.

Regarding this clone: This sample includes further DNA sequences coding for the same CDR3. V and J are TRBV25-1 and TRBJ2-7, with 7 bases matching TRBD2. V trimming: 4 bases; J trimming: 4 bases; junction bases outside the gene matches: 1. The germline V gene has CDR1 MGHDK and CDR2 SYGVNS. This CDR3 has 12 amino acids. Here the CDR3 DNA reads TGTGCCAGCAGTGCGGGGGGATACGAGCAGTACTTC. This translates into CASSAGGYEQYF.

CDR3 nucleotide sequence: TGCGCCAGCAGCCCGAGCCGGGGGACTAGCGGGAGTGGGGATGAGCAGTTCTTC. Protein: CASSPSRGTSGSGDEQFF. The chain links TRBV4-1 to TRBJ2-1; 14 bases are shared with TRBD2. The CDR3 spans 18 residues. The V gene's germline CDR1 is MGHRA and CDR2 YSYEKL. J lost 8 bases, V lost 4 bases, and 13 bases had no gene match.

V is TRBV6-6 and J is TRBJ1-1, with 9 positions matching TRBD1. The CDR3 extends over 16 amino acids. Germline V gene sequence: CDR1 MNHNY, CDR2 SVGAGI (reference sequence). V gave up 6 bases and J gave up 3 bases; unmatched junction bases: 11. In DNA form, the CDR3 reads TGTGCCAGCAGGAAAGGACAGGGGACGTCTCACACTGAAGCTTTCTTT. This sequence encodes CASRKGQGTSHTEAFF.

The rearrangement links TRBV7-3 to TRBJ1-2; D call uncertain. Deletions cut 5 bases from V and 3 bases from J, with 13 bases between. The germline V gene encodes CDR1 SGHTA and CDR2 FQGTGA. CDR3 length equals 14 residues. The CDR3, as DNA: TGTGCCAGCAGCCCGACGGCCGGAGACTATGGCTACACCTTC. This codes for CASSPTAGDYGYTF.

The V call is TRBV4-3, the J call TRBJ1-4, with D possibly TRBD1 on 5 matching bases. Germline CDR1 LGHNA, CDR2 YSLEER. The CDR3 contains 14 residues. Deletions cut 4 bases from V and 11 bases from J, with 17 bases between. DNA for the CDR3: TGCGCCAGCAGCCCTACGACAGTAGTGGAGAAACTGTTTTTT. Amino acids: CASSPTTVVEKLFF.

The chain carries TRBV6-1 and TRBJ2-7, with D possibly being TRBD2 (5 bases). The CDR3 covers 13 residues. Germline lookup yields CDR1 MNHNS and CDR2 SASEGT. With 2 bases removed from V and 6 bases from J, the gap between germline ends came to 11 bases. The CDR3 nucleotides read TGTGCCAGCAGTGAACAGCCTCGGGGCGAGCAGTACTTC. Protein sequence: CASSEQPRGEQYF.

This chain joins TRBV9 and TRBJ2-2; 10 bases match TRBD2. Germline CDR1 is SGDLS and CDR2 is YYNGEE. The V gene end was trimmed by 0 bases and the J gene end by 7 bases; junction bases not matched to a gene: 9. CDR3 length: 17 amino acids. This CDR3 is CASSVVGAGGRFGELFF. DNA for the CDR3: TGTGCCAGCAGCGTAGTAGGAGCGGGGGGGCGTTTCGGGGAGCTGTTTTTT.

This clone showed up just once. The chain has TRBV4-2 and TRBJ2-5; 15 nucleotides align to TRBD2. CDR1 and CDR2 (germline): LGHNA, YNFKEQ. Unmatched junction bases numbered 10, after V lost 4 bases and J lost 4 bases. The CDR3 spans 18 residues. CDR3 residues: CASSPTTSGLAGGETQYF. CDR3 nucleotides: TGTGCCAGCAGCCCTACTACCTCGGGACTAGCGGGAGGAGAGACCCAGTACTTC.

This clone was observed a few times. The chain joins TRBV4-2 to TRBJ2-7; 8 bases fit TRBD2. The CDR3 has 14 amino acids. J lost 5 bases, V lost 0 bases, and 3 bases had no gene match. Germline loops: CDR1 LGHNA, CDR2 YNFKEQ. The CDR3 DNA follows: TGTGCCAGCAGCCAAGATGGGACTAGTGACGAGCAGTACTTC. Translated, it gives CASSQDGTSDEQYF.

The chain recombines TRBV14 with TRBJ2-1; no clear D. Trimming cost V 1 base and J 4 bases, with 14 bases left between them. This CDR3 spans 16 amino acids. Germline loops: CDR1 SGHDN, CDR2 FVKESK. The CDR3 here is CASSQGLQAFYNEQFF. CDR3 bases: TGTGCCAGCAGCCAAGGACTTCAAGCCTTTTACAATGAGCAGTTCTTC.

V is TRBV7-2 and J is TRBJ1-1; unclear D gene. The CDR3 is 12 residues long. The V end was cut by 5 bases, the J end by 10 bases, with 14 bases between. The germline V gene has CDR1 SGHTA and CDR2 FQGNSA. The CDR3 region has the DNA TGTGCCAGCAGCCAAACCCAGTTGATAGCTTTCTTT. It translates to CASSQTQLIAFF.

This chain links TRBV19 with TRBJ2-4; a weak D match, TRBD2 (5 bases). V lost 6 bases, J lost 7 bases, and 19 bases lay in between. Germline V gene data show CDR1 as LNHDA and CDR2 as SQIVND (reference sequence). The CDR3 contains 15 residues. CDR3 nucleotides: TGTGCCAGTAGCTCCGCCTTCGGGGAAGGGAACATTCAGTACTTC. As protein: CASSSAFGEGNIQYF. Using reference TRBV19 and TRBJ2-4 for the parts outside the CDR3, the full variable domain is DGGITQSPKYLFRKEGQNVTLSCEQNLNHDAMYWYRQDPGQGLRLIYYSQIVNDFQKGDIAEGYSVSREKKESFPLTVTSAQKNPTAFYLCASSSAFGEGNIQYFGAGTRLSVL.

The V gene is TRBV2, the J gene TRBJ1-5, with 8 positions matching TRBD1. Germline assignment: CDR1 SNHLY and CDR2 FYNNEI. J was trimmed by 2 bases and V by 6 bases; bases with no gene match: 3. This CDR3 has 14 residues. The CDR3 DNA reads TGTGCCAGCAGCCAGGACAGGGGCAATCAGCCCCAGCATTTT. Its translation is CASSQDRGNQPQHF.

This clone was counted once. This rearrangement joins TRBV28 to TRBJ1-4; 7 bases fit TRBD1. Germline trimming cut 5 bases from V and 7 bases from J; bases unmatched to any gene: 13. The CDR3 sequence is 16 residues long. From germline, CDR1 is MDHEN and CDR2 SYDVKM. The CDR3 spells CASSPPPRGRGEKLFF. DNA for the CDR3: TGTGCCAGCAGTCCACCCCCGAGGGGGCGCGGTGAAAAACTGTTTTTT.

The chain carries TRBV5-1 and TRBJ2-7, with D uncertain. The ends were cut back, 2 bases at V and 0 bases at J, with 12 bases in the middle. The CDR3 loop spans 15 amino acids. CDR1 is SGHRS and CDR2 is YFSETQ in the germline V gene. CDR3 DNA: TGCGCCAGCAGCTTCGCCCCTTGGAGCTCCTACGAGCAGTACTTC. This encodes CASSFAPWSSYEQYF.

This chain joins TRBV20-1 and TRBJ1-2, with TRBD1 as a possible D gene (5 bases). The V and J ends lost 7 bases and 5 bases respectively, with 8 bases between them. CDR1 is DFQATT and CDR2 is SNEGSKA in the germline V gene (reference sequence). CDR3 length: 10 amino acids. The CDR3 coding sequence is TGCAGTGGACAGAATTATGGCTACACCTTC. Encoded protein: CSGQNYGYTF.